This T cell receptor (beta chain) was documented in a study of neurological immune-mediated disorders. MiXCR, applied by TCRdb to the 5' RACE reads, yields one record per CDR3 protein. The profile shows 50,000 or so distinct CDR3 sequences, around 25% of them singletons. V lost 4 bases, J lost 2 bases, and 5 bases stayed unmatched. The V gene's germline CDR1 is SGHRS and CDR2 YFSETQ. The CDR3 consists of 15 residues. This clonotype occurred a few times. The specimen was PBMCs. The rearrangement joins TRBV5-1 to TRBJ2-3, with 9 nucleotides matching TRBD2. This clonotype was obtained from a woman in her 70s in good health. This chain's CDR3 is CASSVTSGNTDTQYF. The CDR3 nucleotides are TGCGCCAGCAGCGTGACTAGCGGAAACACAGATACGCAGTATTTT.